The source of this T cell receptor (beta chain) is a study of blood T cell repertoires in COVID-19 (dated by TCRdb to the early 2020s). In terms of the full investigation: Samples covering the acute and convalescent phases of COVID-19 were provided by collaborators in the United States, Italy and Spain. The material from the prospective study consisted of cDNA or gDNA derived from T cells, B-cell-depleted T cells, or PBMCs. Subjects who had been exposed to COVID-19, were actively infected with it, or had recovered from it provided the deeply sampled blood TCRbeta repertoires that made up the dataset. The repertoires were released in a freely available public database meant as a resource for research on the immune response to SARS-CoV-2. Samples came from the ongoing ImmuneRACE study (first 160 participants) plus 1,254 subjects from 6 global collaborators. A de-identified subject ID, COVID-19 status, age in years and sex were almost always included in the sample metadata. HLA class I and class II types, where available, came from metadata supplied by the sample provider rather than from assay-based typing.

The CDR3 measures 15 amino acids from cysteine to phenylalanine. Only the CDR3 region is kept as DNA, spanning 45 bases read in frame from base 1. The germline V end is reduced by 0 bases and the J end by 1 base; junction bases left unmatched: 3. Via the germline V gene, CDR1 is MGHRA and CDR2 YSYEKL. Regarding this clone: Its antigen remains undetermined. Per-base quality was not reported, and no clone a single base away is much larger than it.

What the authors observed across the whole study: The amount of clinical and demographic metadata varied by source and participant and was provided uncurated.

TCRbeta CDR3 regions were amplified from genomic DNA using the immunoSEQ Assay, a bias-controlled multiplex PCR. As for how the authors treated the data: Nucleated cell counts per sample were estimated from amplification of reference gene primers within the assay. To quantify the absolute abundance of each unique TCRbeta CDR3 rearrangement, sequence reads were collapsed and filtered. For each sample, productive Simpson clonality was calculated by taking the square root of Simpson's diversity index across productive rearrangements. As stored in TCRdb, this immuneACCESS dataset retains in-frame rearrangements with V and J assigned. A fraction of the clones does not appear; measured against another copy, unresolved V genes explain less than half of the discrepancy, and the remainder lacks a known reason. That table supplies the V and J calls and clone size; D and trimming were determined from the DNA. The sample contains about 440,000 clones, 80% to 90% of them found a single time. Roughly 4% of the sample is in the top ten clones.

Each collaborating institution followed its own protocols to collect whole blood in K2EDTA tubes. For TCRbeta analysis, collaborators shipped samples as frozen whole blood, isolated PBMCs, or DNA extracted from either of those sample types. Rearrangement joined TRBV4-1 to TRBJ2-7; TRBD1 lines up with 7 middle nucleotides. This TCR derives from a woman under 40 with acute or convalescent COVID-19. The sample was peripheral blood. The nucleotides are TGCGCCAGCAGCCAAGAGGGACAGAAATCCTACGAGCAGTACTTC. This sequence encodes CASSQEGQKSYEQYF.